This entry lists 13 T cell receptor beta chains sequenced from one sample in a study of T-cell reconstitution after alpha-beta-depleted transplantation in children. Construction of the TCRbeta library involved unique molecular identifiers. Using its own MiXCR run on the PCR reads, TCRdb lists one record per CDR3 protein. This sample has 350,000 to 500,000 distinct CDR3 sequences, with 43% found just once. The material was PBMCs, obtained before TCRalphabeta/CD19-depleted stem cell transplant. The receptors shown here come from a girl aged 2 to 10 with aplastic anemia, due to receive a stem cell transplant.

This rearrangement joins TRBV19 to TRBJ2-1, with 10 positions matching TRBD2. V shed 3 bases and J 6 bases; nucleotides not matched to a gene: 11. This CDR3 region has 17 residues. The germline gives CDR1 LNHDA, CDR2 SQIVND (reference sequence). This CDR3 is CASSIGVEREGGNEQFF. The CDR3 DNA reads TGTGCCAGTAGTATTGGCGTAGAGCGGGAGGGCGGCAATGAGCAGTTCTTC.

This clonotype was detected ten times or more. V and J are TRBV20-1 and TRBJ2-7, with a tentative D call TRBD2 (6 bases). Germline lookup yields CDR1 DFQATT and CDR2 SNEGSKA (reference sequence). The CDR3 is made up of 13 amino acids. Trimming left V 3 bases short and J 7 bases short, with 16 bases between. The CDR3 loop is CSASGSSPREQYF. DNA for the CDR3: TGCAGTGCTAGCGGGAGCTCCCCTCGGGAGCAGTACTTC.

This clonotype showed up just once. The chain employs TRBV6-1 and TRBJ1-4, with 9 positions matching TRBD1. The V gene's germline CDR1 is MNHNS and CDR2 SASEGT. This CDR3 contains 18 residues. V trimming: 3 bases; J trimming: 0 bases; junction bases outside the gene matches: 8. The chain's CDR3 is CASSERTGAPTTNEKLFF. CDR3 DNA: TGTGCCAGCAGTGAGAGGACAGGGGCCCCGACAACTAATGAAAAACTGTTTTTT.

This clonotype was picked up a small number of times. This CDR3 is CSARGLAGGPRTGELFF. The CDR3, as DNA: TGCAGTGCCAGGGGTCTAGCGGGAGGGCCGCGCACCGGGGAGCTGTTTTTT. V gene TRBV20-1 combines with J gene TRBJ2-2, with TRBD2 matching over 12 bases. The CDR3 loop spans 17 amino acids. Trimming removed 6 bases from V and 4 bases from J; junction bases left unmatched: 12. CDR1 DFQATT and CDR2 SNEGSKA come from the germline V gene (reference sequence).

This chain links TRBV7-2 with TRBJ2-1, with D perhaps matching TRBD1 (6 bases). The V and J ends lost 6 bases and 0 bases respectively, with 12 bases between them. This CDR3 is built from 15 residues. In germline, CDR1 is SGHTA, CDR2 FQGNSA. This chain's CDR3 is CASSPDRRSYNEQFF. DNA of the CDR3: TGTGCCAGCAGTCCTGACAGGCGCTCCTACAATGAGCAGTTCTTC. The entire variable domain, with the rest obtained from reference TRBV7-2 and TRBJ2-1, is as follows: GAGVSQSPSNKVTEKGKDVELRCDPISGHTALYWYRQSLGQGLEFLIYFQGNSAPDKSGLPSDRFSAERTGGSVSTLTIQRTQQEDSAVYLCASSPDRRSYNEQFFGPGTRLTVL.

The chain couples TRBV20-1 to TRBJ2-7; D may be TRBD1 (6 bases). CDR3 length: 13 amino acids. Germline V CDR1 and CDR2: DFQATT, SNEGSKA (reference sequence). V was cut by 3 bases and J by 4 bases, with 13 bases left in between. The chain's CDR3 is CSARYREYYEQYF. CDR3 DNA: TGCAGTGCTAGGTACAGGGAATATTACGAGCAGTACTTC.

The rearrangement uses TRBV12-5 and TRBJ1-1; TRBD1 might be the D (5 bases). V was clipped by 0 bases and J by 1 base, with 15 bases between them. Germline V gene data show CDR1 as LGHNT and CDR2 as FRNRAP. This CDR3 is built from 17 residues. CDR3 in DNA: TGTGCTAGTGGTTTGGTACAGGATTTAGGGTGGAACACTGAAGCTTTCTTT. This codes for CASGLVQDLGWNTEAFF.

This clonotype occurred many times. This chain joins TRBV10-3 and TRBJ2-7; 9 bases are shared with TRBD1. Germline-derived CDR1 and CDR2 are ENHRY and SYGVKD. The CDR3 contains 13 residues. V lost 6 bases to trimming and J lost 1 base; unmatched junction nucleotides: 1. The CDR3 loop is CAIRTGGSYEQYF. Written as DNA, the CDR3 is TGTGCCATCAGGACAGGGGGATCCTACGAGCAGTACTTC.

The rearrangement joins TRBV20-1 to TRBJ2-3; possibly TRBD2 for D (6 bases). Germline CDR1 is DFQATT and CDR2 is SNEGSKA (reference sequence). This CDR3 region has 16 residues. V lost 3 bases and J lost 2, with 18 bases in between. This chain's CDR3 is CSASLRDSRDTDTQYF. The DNA for the CDR3 is TGCAGTGCTAGCCTCCGGGACTCTAGGGACACAGATACGCAGTATTTT.

The V and J genes are TRBV5-6 and TRBJ2-4; a weak D match, TRBD1 (6 bases). Germline lookup yields CDR1 SGHDT and CDR2 YYEEEE. V was pared by 5 bases and J by 7 bases, with 16 bases between. This CDR3 comprises 14 residues. CDR3 nucleotides: TGTGCCAGCAGTCGAGACAGGCTGGCGAACATTCAGTACTTC. Its translation: CASSRDRLANIQYF.

V is TRBV2 and J is TRBJ2-4, with a weak D call TRBD2 (5 bases). Germline assignment: CDR1 SNHLY and CDR2 FYNNEI. The CDR3 extends over 14 amino acids. Trimming shortened V by 7 bases and J by 4 bases, and 14 bases separated the two germline ends. DNA for the CDR3: TGTGCCAGCAAGAAGGAGGAAGGGAAAAACATTCAGTACTTC. Translation: CASKKEEGKNIQYF.

This clonotype was counted at least ten times. The chain employs TRBV6-2 or TRBV6-3 and TRBJ2-7; D gene ambiguous. The ends were cut back, 2 bases at V and 3 bases at J, with 11 bases in the middle. CDR1 is MNHEY and CDR2 is SVGEGT in the germline V gene. The CDR3 extends over 14 amino acids. The DNA for the CDR3 is TGTGCCAGCAGTTACGACGCTTCTCGCTACGAGCAGTACTTC. It specifies CASSYDASRYEQYF.

V gene TRBV12-3 or TRBV12-4 combines with J gene TRBJ2-1, with D tentatively TRBD2 (5 bases). The CDR3 length is 16 residues. V was cut by 2 bases and J by 9 bases, with 20 bases left in between. The CDR3 is CASSLSARMRRGEQFF. Written as DNA, the CDR3 is TGTGCCAGCAGTTTATCGGCCCGGATGCGCCGGGGTGAGCAGTTCTTC.